The rows below give T cell receptor beta chains drawn from one sample of a study of blood T cell repertoires in COVID-19. The repertoire was sequenced with immunoSEQ multiplex PCR; TCRdb's copy has only in-frame clones and lacks some. The data show roughly 300,000 clones, approximately 89% seen once. The sequencing sample was made of peripheral blood. The receptors here all came from a woman aged 25 to 45 with COVID-19, enrolled during active disease. The CDR3 runs from the conserved cysteine through the conserved F or W. Each record gives: J gene, V gene, clone size, D gene, CDR3 protein, CDR3 DNA. The D gene is left open where the match is weak. Size is omitted from some rows. Given values are once, few, many or a class for expanded clones.

J gene: TRBJ1-1; V gene: TRBV19; clone size: NA; D gene: NA; CDR3 protein: CASSLDSTEAFF; CDR3 DNA: TGTGCCAGTAGCCTTGACAGCACTGAAGCTTTCTTT
J gene: TRBJ1-2; V gene: TRBV19; clone size: NA; D gene: NA; CDR3 protein: CASSIQQGGYTF; CDR3 DNA: TGTGCCAGTAGTATCCAGCAGGGAGGCTACACCTTC
J gene: TRBJ1-4; V gene: TRBV5-1; clone size: NA; D gene: TRBD1; CDR3 protein: CASSLEQGAGNEKLFF; CDR3 DNA: TGCGCCAGCAGCTTGGAACAGGGGGCAGGGAATGAAAAACTGTTTTTT
J gene: TRBJ1-3; V gene: TRBV11-3; clone size: few; D gene: NA; CDR3 protein: CAAIRQATTPGNTIYF; CDR3 DNA: TGTGCCGCAATCAGACAGGCTACTACACCTGGAAACACCATATATTTT
J gene: TRBJ1-1; V gene: TRBV19; clone size: NA; D gene: TRBD1; CDR3 protein: CASSRGTVNTEAFF; CDR3 DNA: TGTGCCAGTAGTAGGGGGACAGTGAACACTGAAGCTTTCTTT
J gene: TRBJ2-1; V gene: TRBV27; clone size: NA; D gene: TRBD2; CDR3 protein: CASSQLGPSGTHEQFF; CDR3 DNA: TGTGCCAGCAGTCAACTCGGACCTAGCGGGACACATGAGCAGTTCTTC
J gene: TRBJ1-2; V gene: TRBV2; clone size: NA; D gene: TRBD1; CDR3 protein: CASSPTGVNGYTF; CDR3 DNA: TGTGCCAGCAGTCCGACAGGGGTGAATGGCTACACCTTC
J gene: TRBJ1-2; V gene: TRBV3-1/TRBV3-2; clone size: NA; D gene: NA; CDR3 protein: CASSRTVGYGYTF; CDR3 DNA: TGTGCCAGCAGCAGGACAGTGGGCTATGGCTACACCTTC
J gene: TRBJ2-1; V gene: TRBV7-9; clone size: NA; D gene: TRBD1; CDR3 protein: CASSPTGANNEQFF; CDR3 DNA: TGTGCCAGCAGTCCCACAGGGGCGAACAATGAGCAGTTCTTC
J gene: TRBJ1-6; V gene: TRBV12-3/TRBV12-4; clone size: NA; D gene: NA; CDR3 protein: CASSLTIDSPLHF; CDR3 DNA: TGTGCCAGCAGTTTAACCATAGATTCACCCCTCCACTTT
J gene: TRBJ1-1; V gene: TRBV5-4; clone size: NA; D gene: NA; CDR3 protein: CASSFQRGTEAFF; CDR3 DNA: TGTGCCAGCAGCTTTCAACGAGGCACTGAAGCTTTCTTT
J gene: TRBJ1-3; V gene: TRBV19; clone size: NA; D gene: TRBD1; CDR3 protein: CASSSSGTVGNTIYF; CDR3 DNA: TGTGCCAGTAGTTCCTCCGGGACAGTGGGAAACACCATATATTTT
J gene: TRBJ1-5; V gene: TRBV19; clone size: NA; D gene: TRBD1; CDR3 protein: CASSKRDREDQPQHF; CDR3 DNA: TGTGCCAGTAGCAAGAGGGACAGGGAGGATCAGCCCCAGCATTTT
J gene: TRBJ1-4; V gene: TRBV11-2; clone size: NA; D gene: NA; CDR3 protein: CASSLDFGGGHQEKLFF; CDR3 DNA: TGTGCCAGCAGCTTAGATTTCGGGGGTGGACATCAAGAAAAACTGTTTTTT
J gene: TRBJ1-1; V gene: TRBV29-1; clone size: NA; D gene: NA; CDR3 protein: CSVTRASGGTEAFF; CDR3 DNA: TGCAGCGTTACCCGGGCCTCTGGGGGGACTGAAGCTTTCTTT
J gene: TRBJ2-1; V gene: TRBV6-5; clone size: NA; D gene: NA; CDR3 protein: CASGGPTRGHEQFF; CDR3 DNA: TGTGCCAGCGGGGGACCGACTAGAGGCCATGAGCAGTTCTTC
J gene: TRBJ2-2; V gene: TRBV6-1; clone size: NA; D gene: NA; CDR3 protein: CASSERRPGELFF; CDR3 DNA: TGTGCCAGCAGTGAACGGAGGCCCGGGGAGCTGTTTTTT
J gene: TRBJ1-3; V gene: TRBV7-2; clone size: few; D gene: TRBD1; CDR3 protein: CASSPGTGNGNTIYF; CDR3 DNA: TGTGCCAGCAGCCCAGGGACAGGGAACGGAAACACCATATATTTT
J gene: TRBJ2-3; V gene: TRBV5-4; clone size: NA; D gene: TRBD2; CDR3 protein: CASSGELAGATDTQYF; CDR3 DNA: TGTGCCAGCAGCGGCGAACTAGCGGGAGCCACAGATACGCAGTATTTT
J gene: TRBJ1-1; V gene: TRBV29-1; clone size: NA; D gene: TRBD1; CDR3 protein: CSALTEGQLEAFF; CDR3 DNA: TGCAGCGCGCTGACCGAGGGACAGTTAGAAGCTTTCTTT
J gene: TRBJ2-5; V gene: TRBV5-4; clone size: NA; D gene: TRBD1; CDR3 protein: CASSSLRDRGQETQYF; CDR3 DNA: TGTGCCAGCAGCTCCCTCCGGGACAGGGGCCAAGAGACCCAGTACTTC
J gene: TRBJ2-4; V gene: TRBV3-1/TRBV3-2; clone size: once; D gene: NA; CDR3 protein: CASGQTAKNIQYF; CDR3 DNA: TGTGCCAGCGGGCAAACAGCCAAAAACATTCAGTACTTC
J gene: TRBJ1-6; V gene: TRBV29-1; clone size: once; D gene: TRBD1; CDR3 protein: CSAWTGEKDSPLHF; CDR3 DNA: TGCAGCGCATGGACAGGGGAGAAGGATTCACCCCTCCACTTT
J gene: TRBJ2-5; V gene: TRBV5-1; clone size: once; D gene: TRBD2; CDR3 protein: CASSPGTSGSPTRETQYF; CDR3 DNA: TGCGCCAGCAGCCCGGGGACTAGCGGGAGCCCCACCAGAGAGACCCAGTACTTC
J gene: TRBJ1-1; V gene: TRBV19; clone size: NA; D gene: TRBD1; CDR3 protein: CASSQRDSYTEAFF; CDR3 DNA: TGTGCCAGTAGTCAAAGGGACAGCTACACTGAAGCTTTCTTT
J gene: TRBJ1-1; V gene: TRBV5-1; clone size: NA; D gene: NA; CDR3 protein: CASSTTTGSHTEAFF; CDR3 DNA: TGCGCCAGCAGCACGACGACAGGTTCGCACACTGAAGCTTTCTTT
J gene: TRBJ1-2; V gene: TRBV19; clone size: NA; D gene: TRBD1; CDR3 protein: CASRQGGYGYTF; CDR3 DNA: TGTGCCAGTCGACAGGGAGGTTATGGCTACACCTTC
J gene: TRBJ2-1; V gene: TRBV27; clone size: NA; D gene: NA; CDR3 protein: CASSARAHEQFF; CDR3 DNA: TGTGCCAGCAGTGCCAGGGCTCATGAGCAGTTCTTC
J gene: TRBJ2-7; V gene: TRBV29-1; clone size: NA; D gene: NA; CDR3 protein: CSVEGAGFFEQYF; CDR3 DNA: TGCAGCGTTGAAGGGGCAGGGTTTTTCGAGCAGTACTTC
J gene: TRBJ1-2; V gene: TRBV10-2; clone size: NA; D gene: NA; CDR3 protein: CASSGGLDYTF; CDR3 DNA: TGCGCCAGCAGTGGGGGGCTTGACTACACCTTC
J gene: TRBJ1-5; V gene: TRBV19; clone size: NA; D gene: NA; CDR3 protein: CASSITEYSNQPQHF; CDR3 DNA: TGTGCCAGTAGTATCACAGAGTATAGCAATCAGCCCCAGCATTTT
J gene: TRBJ2-2; V gene: TRBV5-1; clone size: NA; D gene: NA; CDR3 protein: CASSQHLQGGGELFF; CDR3 DNA: TGCGCCAGCAGTCAGCACTTACAGGGCGGCGGGGAGCTGTTTTTT
J gene: TRBJ1-5; V gene: TRBV5-1; clone size: NA; D gene: NA; CDR3 protein: CASSLDSFSNQPQHF; CDR3 DNA: TGCGCCAGCAGCTTGGACAGTTTTAGCAATCAGCCCCAGCATTTT
J gene: TRBJ2-1; V gene: TRBV6-4; clone size: NA; D gene: TRBD1; CDR3 protein: CASSARQGAPHEQFF; CDR3 DNA: TGTGCCAGCAGTGCGCGACAGGGAGCCCCTCATGAGCAGTTCTTC
J gene: TRBJ2-3; V gene: TRBV28; clone size: NA; D gene: TRBD2; CDR3 protein: CASSLGQSGSADTQYF; CDR3 DNA: TGTGCCAGCAGTTTAGGTCAAAGCGGGAGCGCAGATACGCAGTATTTT
J gene: TRBJ1-6; V gene: TRBV11-2; clone size: NA; D gene: NA; CDR3 protein: CASSSLKGGGYNSPLHF; CDR3 DNA: TGTGCCAGCAGCTCCTTAAAGGGAGGGGGCTATAATTCACCCCTCCACTTT
J gene: TRBJ1-1; V gene: TRBV18; clone size: once; D gene: TRBD1; CDR3 protein: CASSPMGQGAGTEAFF; CDR3 DNA: TGTGCCAGCTCACCCATGGGACAGGGTGCGGGGACTGAAGCTTTCTTT
J gene: TRBJ2-3; V gene: TRBV7-8; clone size: NA; D gene: TRBD2; CDR3 protein: CASSLGLAVQDTQYF; CDR3 DNA: TGTGCCAGCAGCTTAGGACTAGCGGTTCAAGATACGCAGTATTTT